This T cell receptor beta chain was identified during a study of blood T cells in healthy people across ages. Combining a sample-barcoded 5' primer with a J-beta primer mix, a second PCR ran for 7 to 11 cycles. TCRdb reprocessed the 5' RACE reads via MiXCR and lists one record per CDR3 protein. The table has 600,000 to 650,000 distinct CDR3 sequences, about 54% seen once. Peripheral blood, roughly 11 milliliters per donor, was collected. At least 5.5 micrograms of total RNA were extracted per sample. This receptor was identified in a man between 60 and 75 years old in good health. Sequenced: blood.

CDR3 coding DNA: TGTGCCAGCAGCTTGCTACTTTCGAGTGAGCAGTTCTTC. It is translated as CASSLLLSSEQFF. The chain joins TRBV5-5 to TRBJ2-1; D is uncertain. V lost 1 base and J 9 bases, leaving 11 bases between the germline ends. This CDR3 contains 13 residues. Germline V gene data show CDR1 as SGHKS and CDR2 as YYEKEE (reference sequence).